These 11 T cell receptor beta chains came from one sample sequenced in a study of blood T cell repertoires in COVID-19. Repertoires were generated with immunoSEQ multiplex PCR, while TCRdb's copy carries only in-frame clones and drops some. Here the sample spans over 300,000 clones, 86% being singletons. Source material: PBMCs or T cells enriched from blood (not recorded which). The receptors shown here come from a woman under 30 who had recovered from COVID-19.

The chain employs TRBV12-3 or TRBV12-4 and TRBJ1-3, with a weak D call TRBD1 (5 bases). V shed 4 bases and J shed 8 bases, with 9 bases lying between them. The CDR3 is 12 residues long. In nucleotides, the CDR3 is TGTGCCAGCAGTTGGGGGGAGGACACCATATATTTT. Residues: CASSWGEDTIYF.

CDR3 nucleotides: TGTGCCAGCAGCTTGGCCGGTTGGCCGGGGGGGCAAGAGACCCAGTACTTC. It codes for CASSLAGWPGGQETQYF. The gene calls are TRBV5-8 and TRBJ2-5, with 8 nucleotides matching TRBD2. Looked up from germline, CDR1 is SGHTS and CDR2 is YDEGEE. This CDR3 has 17 residues. V trimming: 0 bases; J trimming: 2 bases; junction bases outside the gene matches: 9.

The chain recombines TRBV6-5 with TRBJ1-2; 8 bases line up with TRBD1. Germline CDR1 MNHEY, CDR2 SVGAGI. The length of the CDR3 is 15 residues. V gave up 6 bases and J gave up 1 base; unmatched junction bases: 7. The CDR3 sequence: CASRIFGQGNYGYTF. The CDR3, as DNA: TGTGCCAGCAGGATTTTTGGACAGGGTAACTATGGCTACACCTTC.

CDR3 protein: CASSQDQWERSSGANVLTF. DNA of the CDR3: TGTGCCAGCAGCCAAGATCAGTGGGAGAGGAGCTCTGGGGCCAACGTCCTGACTTTC. V and J are TRBV3-1 (or the pseudogene TRBV3-2) and TRBJ2-6; TRBD2 is a possible D gene (5 bases). This CDR3 contains 19 residues. CDR1 and CDR2 (germline): LGHDT, YNNKEL (reference sequence). Trimming shortened V by 0 bases and J by 0 bases, and 15 bases separated the two germline ends.

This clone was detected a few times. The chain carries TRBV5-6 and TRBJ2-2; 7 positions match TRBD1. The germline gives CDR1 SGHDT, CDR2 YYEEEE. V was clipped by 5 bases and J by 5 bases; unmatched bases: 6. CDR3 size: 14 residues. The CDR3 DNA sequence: TGTGCCAGCAGTTCCGGACAGGCGACCGGGGAGCTGTTTTTT. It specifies CASSSGQATGELFF.

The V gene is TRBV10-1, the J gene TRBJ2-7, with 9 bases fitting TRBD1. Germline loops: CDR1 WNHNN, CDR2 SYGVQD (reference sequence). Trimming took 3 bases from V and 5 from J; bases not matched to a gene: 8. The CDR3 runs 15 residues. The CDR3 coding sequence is TGCGCCAGCAGTGAACAGGGGGCAGTGTGGGACGAGCAGTACTTC. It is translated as CASSEQGAVWDEQYF.

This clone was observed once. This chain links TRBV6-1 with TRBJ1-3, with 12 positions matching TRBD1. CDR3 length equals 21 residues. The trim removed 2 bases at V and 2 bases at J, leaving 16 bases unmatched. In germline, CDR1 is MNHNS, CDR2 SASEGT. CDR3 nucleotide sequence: TGTGCCAGCAGTGAAAGGGGGACAGGGGGCTTTTTAGTTTCTACTGGAAACACCATATATTTT. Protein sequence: CASSERGTGGFLVSTGNTIYF.

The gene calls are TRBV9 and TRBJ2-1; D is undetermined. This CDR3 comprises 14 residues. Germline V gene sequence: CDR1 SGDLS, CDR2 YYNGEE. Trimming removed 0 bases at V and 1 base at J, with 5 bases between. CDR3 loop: CASSVGLSYNEQFF. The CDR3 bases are TGTGCCAGCAGCGTAGGGCTTTCCTACAATGAGCAGTTCTTC.

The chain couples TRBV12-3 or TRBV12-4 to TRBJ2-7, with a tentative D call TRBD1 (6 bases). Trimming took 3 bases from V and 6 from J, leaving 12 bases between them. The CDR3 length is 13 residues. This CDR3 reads CASSFNREGEQYF. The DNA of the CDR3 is TGTGCCAGCAGTTTCAACAGGGAAGGCGAGCAGTACTTC.

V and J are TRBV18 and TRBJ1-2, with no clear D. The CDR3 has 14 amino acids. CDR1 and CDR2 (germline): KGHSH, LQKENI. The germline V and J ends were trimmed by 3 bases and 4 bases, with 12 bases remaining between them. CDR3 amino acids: CASSPPEVLYGYTF. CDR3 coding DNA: TGTGCCAGCTCACCCCCTGAGGTACTCTATGGCTACACCTTC.

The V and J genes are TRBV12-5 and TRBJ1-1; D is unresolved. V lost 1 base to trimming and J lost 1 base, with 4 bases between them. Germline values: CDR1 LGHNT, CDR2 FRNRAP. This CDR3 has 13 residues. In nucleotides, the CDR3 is TGTGCTAGTGGTTTGGGGCAGAACACTGAAGCTTTCTTT. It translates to CASGLGQNTEAFF. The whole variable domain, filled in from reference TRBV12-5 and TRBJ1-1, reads DARVTQTPRHKVTEMGQEVTMRCQPILGHNTVFWYRQTMMQGLELLAYFRNRAPLDDSGMPKDRFSAEMPDATLATLKIQPSEPRDSAVYFCASGLGQNTEAFFGQGTRLTVV.